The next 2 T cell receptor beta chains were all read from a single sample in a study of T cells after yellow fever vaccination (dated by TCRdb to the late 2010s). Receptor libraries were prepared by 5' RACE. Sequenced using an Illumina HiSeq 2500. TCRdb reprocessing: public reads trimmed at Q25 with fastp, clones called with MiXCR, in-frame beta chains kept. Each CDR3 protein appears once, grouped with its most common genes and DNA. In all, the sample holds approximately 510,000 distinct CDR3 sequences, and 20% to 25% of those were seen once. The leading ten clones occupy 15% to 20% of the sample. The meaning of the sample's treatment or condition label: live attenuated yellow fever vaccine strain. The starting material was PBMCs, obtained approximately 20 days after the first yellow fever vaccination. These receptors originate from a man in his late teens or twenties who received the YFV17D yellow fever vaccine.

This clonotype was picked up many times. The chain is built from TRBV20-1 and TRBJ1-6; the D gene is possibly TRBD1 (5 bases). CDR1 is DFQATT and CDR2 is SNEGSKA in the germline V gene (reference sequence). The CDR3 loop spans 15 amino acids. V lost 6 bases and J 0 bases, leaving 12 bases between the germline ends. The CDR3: CSAPRGSSYNSPLHF. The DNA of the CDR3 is TGCAGTGCCCCGCGGGGCAGCTCCTATAATTCACCCCTCCACTTT.

The CDR3 region is CASSSPWDAKGYF. CDR3 sequence (DNA): TGTGCCAGCAGCTCTCCTTGGGACGCCAAGGGGTACTTC. The V gene is TRBV6-1, the J gene TRBJ2-7; D tentatively reads TRBD1 or TRBD2 (5 bases each). The CDR3 runs 13 residues. Deletions cut 6 bases from V and 12 bases from J, with 21 bases between. Looked up from germline, CDR1 is MNHNS and CDR2 is SASEGT.